One sample yielded the 27 T cell receptor beta chains listed below, sequenced in a study of cytomegalovirus exposure and HLA in healthy donors. The study ran its PCR with 60 Vbeta and 13 Jbeta primers. The repertoire was sequenced with immunoSEQ multiplex PCR; TCRdb's copy has only in-frame clones and lacks some. This sample has 150,000 to 200,000 clones, with around 80% found just once. The sample comprised PBMCs. Receptors were obtained from a man in his forties or fifties in good health and CMV-seronegative.

The chain recombines TRBV28 with TRBJ1-5, with TRBD1 matching over 7 bases. Germline CDR1 and CDR2: MDHEN and SYDVKM. Trimming took 6 bases from V and 4 from J; bases not matched to a gene: 3. This CDR3 contains 13 residues. The CDR3 is CASRGQLNQPQHF. CDR3 in DNA: TGTGCCAGCAGGGGACAGTTGAATCAGCCCCAGCATTTT.

The chain employs TRBV5-8 and TRBJ2-2; a weak D match, TRBD1 (5 bases). The CDR3 loop spans 14 amino acids. Germline V gene sequence: CDR1 SGHTS, CDR2 YDEGEE. V was trimmed by 0 bases and J by 3 bases, leaving 6 bases between them. The CDR3 loop is CASSLGTHTGELFF. The CDR3 nucleotides are TGTGCCAGCAGCTTGGGGACACACACCGGGGAGCTGTTTTTT.

V usage is TRBV19 and J usage is TRBJ2-6; D possibly corresponds to TRBD1 (6 bases). The CDR3 is made up of 15 amino acids. Trimming removed 5 bases from V and 1 base from J, with 9 bases in between. Looked up from germline, CDR1 is LNHDA and CDR2 is SQIVND (reference sequence). Here the CDR3 reads CASSSQGSGANVLTF. The CDR3 coding sequence is TGTGCCAGTAGTTCACAGGGTTCTGGGGCCAACGTCCTGACTTTC. Variable domain in full (rest from reference TRBV19 and TRBJ2-6): DGGITQSPKYLFRKEGQNVTLSCEQNLNHDAMYWYRQDPGQGLRLIYYSQIVNDFQKGDIAEGYSVSREKKESFPLTVTSAQKNPTAFYLCASSSQGSGANVLTFGAGSRLTVL.

The chain couples TRBV7-8 to TRBJ2-1, with a tentative D call TRBD2 (6 bases). CDR3 length: 15 residues. The V gene's germline CDR1 is SGHVS and CDR2 FQNEAQ. Trimming took 5 bases from V and 2 from J, leaving 13 bases between them. The CDR3 reads CASSQAAGPYNEQFF. DNA for the CDR3: TGTGCCAGCAGCCAGGCCGCGGGACCCTACAATGAGCAGTTCTTC.

The chain employs TRBV28 and TRBJ1-4; D is unresolved. The CDR3 contains 14 residues. Germline assignment: CDR1 MDHEN and CDR2 SYDVKM. V was cut by 2 bases and J by 8 bases, with 12 bases left in between. The CDR3 DNA follows: TGTGCCAGCAGTTTAATCTCGACATTCGAAAAACTGTTTTTT. It is translated as CASSLISTFEKLFF.

The chain has TRBV5-4 and TRBJ2-3, with 12 bases matching TRBD2. The germline V gene has CDR1 SGHNT and CDR2 YYREEE (reference sequence). This CDR3 has 14 residues. With V trimmed by 5 bases and J by 4 bases, 2 bases remained unmatched. The CDR3 loop reads CASRASGGADTQYF. The CDR3 DNA reads as TGTGCCAGCAGAGCTAGCGGGGGGGCAGATACGCAGTATTTT. The full variable domain, rest sourced from reference TRBV5-4 and TRBJ2-3, is ETGVTQSPTHLIKTRGQQVTLRCSSQSGHNTVSWYQQALGQGPQFIFQYYREEENGRGNFPPRFSGLQFPNYSSELNVNALELDDSALYLCASRASGGADTQYFGPGTRLTVL.

V is TRBV19 and J is TRBJ2-5; maybe TRBD1 (6 bases). With 6 bases removed from V and 3 bases from J, the gap between germline ends came to 17 bases. The CDR3 runs 15 residues. Germline V gene sequence: CDR1 LNHDA, CDR2 SQIVND (reference sequence). The CDR3 here is CASSSDRHWEETQYF. The DNA of the CDR3 is TGTGCCAGTAGCTCGGACAGACACTGGGAAGAGACCCAGTACTTC.

The table lists this clone with a count of one. The chain joins TRBV5-6 to TRBJ2-5, with 11 bases fitting TRBD2. V was clipped by 4 bases and J by 3 bases; unmatched bases: 8. Germline loops: CDR1 SGHDT, CDR2 YYEEEE. The CDR3 contains 16 residues. The CDR3 is CASSRRLAGTEETQYF. CDR3 DNA: TGTGCCAGCAGCCGCCGACTAGCGGGGACGGAAGAGACCCAGTACTTC.

CDR3 region: CASSLPPGGSRRDTQYF. The CDR3 nucleotides are TGTGCCAGCAGCCTACCCCCGGGCGGGAGTCGCCGGGATACGCAGTATTTT. V gene TRBV7-2 combines with J gene TRBJ2-3; 7 positions match TRBD2. The germline V gene encodes CDR1 SGHTA and CDR2 FQGNSA. Unmatched junction bases numbered 17, after V lost 5 bases and J lost 6 bases. This CDR3 is built from 17 residues.

The V and J genes are TRBV15 and TRBJ2-1; 13 bases match TRBD2. J gave up 7 bases and V 11 bases, and 11 bases lay outside the gene matches. The V gene's germline CDR1 is LNHNV and CDR2 YYDKDF (reference sequence). The CDR3 totals 15 residues. DNA for the CDR3: TGTGCCTCAGCCATTGGGACTAGCGGGGTAAATGAGCAGTTCTTC. Residues: CASAIGTSGVNEQFF.

J is TRBJ1-2 and V is TRBV2; D uncertain. V was pared by 2 bases and J by 0 bases, with 7 bases between. The CDR3 totals 14 residues. Germline V gene data show CDR1 as SNHLY and CDR2 as FYNNEI. The CDR3: CASSELQTNYGYTF. The DNA for the CDR3 is TGTGCCAGCAGTGAACTCCAGACTAACTATGGCTACACCTTC.

CDR3 sequence: CAASVLFYYEQYF. CDR3 DNA sequence: TGTGCCGCCTCGGTCCTCTTTTACTACGAGCAGTACTTC. This rearrangement joins TRBV10-3 to TRBJ2-7; D is unresolved. Trimming removed 11 bases from V and 3 bases from J, with 17 bases in between. Germline CDR1 is ENHRY and CDR2 is SYGVKD. This CDR3 region has 13 residues.

This clone has just one count. The CDR3 end shows no conserved phenylalanine or tryptophan, and so a read error is likely. The genes are TRBV28 and TRBJ1-6; the D gene is possibly TRBD1 (6 bases). The V and J ends lost 5 bases and 9 bases respectively, with 26 bases between them. The CDR3 is 18 amino acids. CDR1 is MDHEN, CDR2 SYDVKM, per germline. CDR3 DNA sequence: TGTGCCAGCAGTCCCGGATTGGGGGGGCGCGATTCGAGTTCACCCCTCCACCTT. Translating gives CASSPGLGGRDSSSPLHL.

The chain combines TRBV5-6 with TRBJ1-5; D remains ambiguous. The germline gives CDR1 SGHDT, CDR2 YYEEEE. This CDR3 is 15 amino acids long. The V gene lost 2 bases and the J gene lost 4 bases, with 13 bases spanning the gap. The CDR3 protein is CASSFGPNLNQPQHF. The CDR3 bases are TGTGCCAGCAGCTTCGGTCCTAACCTTAATCAGCCCCAGCATTTT.

The rearrangement joins TRBV7-3 to TRBJ2-1, with D possibly TRBD1 on 5 matching bases. V was clipped by 2 bases and J by 10 bases, with 12 bases between them. Germline CDR1 SGHTA, CDR2 FQGTGA. CDR3 length equals 13 residues. This CDR3 reads CASSLSRTPEQFF. CDR3 bases: TGTGCCAGCAGCTTATCCCGGACACCCGAGCAGTTCTTC.

The chain combines TRBV4-2 with TRBJ1-1; 7 nucleotides match TRBD1. Germline-derived CDR1 and CDR2 are LGHNA and YNFKEQ. The CDR3 is 15 residues long. Unmatched junction bases numbered 4, after V lost 2 bases and J lost 1 base. CDR3 DNA: TGTGCCAGCAGCCAATCGCGGACAGGGAACACTGAAGCTTTCTTT. It yields the protein CASSQSRTGNTEAFF.

The gene calls are TRBV7-3 and TRBJ1-1; D is possibly TRBD1 (6 bases). This CDR3 spans 16 amino acids. From germline, CDR1 is SGHTA and CDR2 FQGTGA. V lost 1 base to trimming and J lost 5 bases, with 17 bases between them. CDR3 bases: TGTGCCAGCAGCTTAAAAGGGGGGGGGTCTGAAACTGAAGCTTTCTTT. It translates to CASSLKGGGSETEAFF.

This chain links TRBV9 with TRBJ2-7; maybe TRBD1 (6 bases). This CDR3 region has 16 residues. Germline V lookup: CDR1 SGDLS, CDR2 YYNGEE. V lost 4 bases and J 4 bases, leaving 21 bases between the germline ends. CDR3 DNA sequence: TGTGCCAGCAGCCCTGGGACAACCCGCGGTTCTTACGAGCAGTACTTC. The encoded protein is CASSPGTTRGSYEQYF.

This clone has just one count. The chain employs TRBV2 and TRBJ2-7; D is ambiguous. The CDR3 totals 12 residues. The V end was cut by 3 bases, the J end by 3 bases, with 6 bases between. The germline V gene has CDR1 SNHLY and CDR2 FYNNEI. The CDR3: CASSDASYEQYF. The CDR3 region has the DNA TGTGCCAGCAGTGACGCCAGCTACGAGCAGTACTTC.

V gene TRBV28 combines with J gene TRBJ1-1, with D maybe TRBD1 (5 bases). Germline assignment: CDR1 MDHEN and CDR2 SYDVKM. This CDR3 comprises 14 residues. The V gene lost 3 bases and the J gene lost 2 bases, with 10 bases spanning the gap. CDR3 DNA: TGTGCCAGCAGTTTCGGGGGGAGAAACACTGAAGCTTTCTTT. Protein product: CASSFGGRNTEAFF.

The gene calls are TRBV19 and TRBJ2-3, with 7 bases aligning to TRBD2. The CDR3 is 16 residues long. J gave up 0 bases and V 0 bases, and 3 bases lay outside the gene matches. Germline values: CDR1 LNHDA, CDR2 SQIVND (reference sequence). The CDR3 DNA sequence: TGTGCCAGTAGTATAGAGAGTAGCGGGAGCACAGATACGCAGTATTTT. This gives the protein CASSIESSGSTDTQYF.

The chain links TRBV28 to TRBJ2-1; tentatively, D is TRBD2 (5 bases). The CDR3 length is 13 residues. The germline V gene has CDR1 MDHEN and CDR2 SYDVKM. V was trimmed by 6 bases and J by 3 bases, leaving 9 bases between them. The CDR3 DNA reads as TGTGCCAGCAGGCCTGGGAGCTACAATGAGCAGTTCTTC. Protein product: CASRPGSYNEQFF.

V usage is TRBV6-6 and J usage is TRBJ2-1; TRBD2 aligns across 7 bases. CDR1 and CDR2 (germline): MNHNY, SVGAGI (reference sequence). The CDR3 runs 14 residues. With 7 bases clipped from V and 5 bases from J, the junction kept 8 bases outside the gene matches. CDR3 loop: CASTPGGADNEQFF. The CDR3, as DNA: TGTGCCAGCACCCCGGGGGGAGCGGACAATGAGCAGTTCTTC.

The chain is built from TRBV30 and TRBJ1-1, with TRBD1 matching over 8 bases. This CDR3 spans 13 amino acids. Germline V gene lookup returns CDR1 GTSNPN and CDR2 SVGIG (reference sequence). With 0 bases clipped from V and 7 bases from J, the junction kept 4 bases outside the gene matches. CDR3 region: CAWSVTGGFEAFF. The CDR3, as DNA: TGTGCCTGGAGTGTAACAGGGGGTTTTGAAGCTTTCTTT.

This chain joins TRBV6-1 and TRBJ2-2; a possible D gene is TRBD2 (6 bases). The CDR3 spans 16 residues. Per the germline V gene, CDR1 is MNHNS and CDR2 is SASEGT. Trimming took 2 bases from V and 4 from J, leaving 14 bases between them. CDR3 loop: CASSEPSAGGTGELFF. CDR3 nucleotide sequence: TGTGCCAGCAGTGAACCTAGCGCCGGCGGCACCGGGGAGCTGTTTTTT.

The gene calls are TRBV6-5 and TRBJ2-5; 11 bases agree with TRBD2. Trimming at V came to 2 bases and at J to 3 bases, leaving 2 bases not matched to a gene. Germline-derived CDR1 and CDR2 are MNHEY and SVGAGI. The CDR3 has 15 amino acids. The CDR3 loop reads CASSYDSGREETQYF. DNA for the CDR3: TGTGCCAGCAGTTACGATAGCGGGAGGGAAGAGACCCAGTACTTC.

The rearrangement joins TRBV5-1 to TRBJ1-2; TRBD1 agrees at 10 bases. Germline CDR1 SGHRS, CDR2 YFSETQ. Trimming removed 4 bases from V and 8 bases from J; junction bases left unmatched: 17. There are 17 residues in the CDR3. The CDR3 coding sequence is TGCGCCAGCAGCCCCGGACAGGGGGGATTATGGAATGTGGGCTACACCTTC. Translating it yields CASSPGQGGLWNVGYTF.